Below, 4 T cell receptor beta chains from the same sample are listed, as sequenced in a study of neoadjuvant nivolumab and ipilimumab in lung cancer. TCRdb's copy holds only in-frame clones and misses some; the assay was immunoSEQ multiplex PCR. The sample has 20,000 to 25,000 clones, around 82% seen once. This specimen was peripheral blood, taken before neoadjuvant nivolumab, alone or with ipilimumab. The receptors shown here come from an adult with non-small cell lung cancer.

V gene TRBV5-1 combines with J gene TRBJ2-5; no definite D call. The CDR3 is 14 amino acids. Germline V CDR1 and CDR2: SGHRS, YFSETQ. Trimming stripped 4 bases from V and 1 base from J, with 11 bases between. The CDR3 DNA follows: TGCGCCAGCAGCCCTTACGGAGTCCAAGAGACCCAGTACTTC. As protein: CASSPYGVQETQYF.

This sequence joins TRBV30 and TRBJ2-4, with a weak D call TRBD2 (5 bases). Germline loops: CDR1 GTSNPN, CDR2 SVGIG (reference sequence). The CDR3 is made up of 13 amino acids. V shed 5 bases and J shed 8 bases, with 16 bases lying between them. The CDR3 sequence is CAWGRVGSDIQYF. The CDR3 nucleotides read TGTGCCTGGGGTCGCGTGGGGAGCGACATTCAGTACTTC.

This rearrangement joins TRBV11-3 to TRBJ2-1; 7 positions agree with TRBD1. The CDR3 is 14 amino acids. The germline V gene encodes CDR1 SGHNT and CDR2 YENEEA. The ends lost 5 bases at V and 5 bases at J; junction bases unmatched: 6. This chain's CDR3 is CASSRQTGNNEQFF. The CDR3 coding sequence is TGTGCCAGCAGCCGTCAGACAGGGAACAATGAGCAGTTCTTC.

The CDR3 is CASSVDTNQPQHF. CDR3 DNA sequence: TGTGCCAGCAGCGTTGATACAAATCAGCCCCAGCATTTT. The rearrangement links TRBV9 to TRBJ1-5; no definite D call. The V and J ends lost 2 bases and 4 bases respectively, with 7 bases between them. Germline lookup yields CDR1 SGDLS and CDR2 YYNGEE. CDR3 size: 13 residues.